The clone carrying this T cell receptor (beta chain) came up a few times. The antigen is unknown. TCRdb used MiXCR to reprocess the 5' RACE reads, holding one entry per CDR3 protein. In the table there are roughly 110,000 distinct CDR3 sequences, around 8% of which are singletons. The sample is drawn from a study of T cells after yellow fever vaccination. Study-wide results and caveats: Post-booster samples contained most primary-vaccination clones (about 96% CD4, approximately 88% CD8). There was a possibility that FACS-sorted repertoires contained abundant clonotypes contaminating from the bulk population.

V dropped 3 bases and J dropped 2 bases, with 11 bases sitting between them. The CDR3 is 14 amino acids. Per the germline V gene, CDR1 is SGHAT and CDR2 is FQNNGV. The V call is TRBV11-2, the J call TRBJ2-7; D is possibly TRBD1 or TRBD2 (6 bases each). This specimen was CD8+ T cells sorted from PBMCs, taken 45 days after the yellow fever booster vaccination. This clonotype was sampled from a man in his thirties or forties who received the YFV17D yellow fever vaccine. The CDR3 sequence: CASSLGGTPYEQYF. The CDR3 DNA follows: TGTGCCAGCAGCTTGGGGGGCACCCCCTACGAGCAGTACTTC. Drawing the rest from reference TRBV11-2 and TRBJ2-7, the complete variable domain is EAGVAQSPRYKIIEKRQSVAFWCNPISGHATLYWYQQILGQGPKLLIQFQNNGVVDDSQLPKDRFSAERLKGVDSTLKIQPAKLEDSAVYLCASSLGGTPYEQYFGPGTRLTVT.